These T cell receptor beta chains were read from a single sample in a study of T cells after yellow fever vaccination. TCRdb analysed the 5' RACE reads with MiXCR anew, one entry per CDR3 protein. The data contain hundreds of thousands of distinct CDR3 sequences, roughly 8.3% of them singletons. The sequencing used PBMCs, collected approximately 40 days after the first yellow fever vaccination. The source is a man aged 18-30 years who received the YFV17D yellow fever vaccine. The CDR3 runs from the conserved cysteine through the conserved F or W. The order of the fields is J gene, V gene, D gene, clone size, CDR3 protein, CDR3 DNA. D genes are given only for firm matches. Clone sizes are given selectively: once, few, many, or a class where the clone is expanded.

TRBJ2-7 TRBV5-1 . few CASSLFSIVGEQYF TGCGCCAGCAGCTTGTTTTCCATAGTTGGCGAGCAGTACTTC
TRBJ2-7 TRBV5-1 TRBD1 . CASSYGQGHYEQYF TGCGCCAGCAGCTACGGACAGGGTCACTACGAGCAGTACTTC
TRBJ1-5 TRBV2 . few CASSDAGRGQPQHF TGTGCCAGCAGTGACGCCGGGCGGGGGCAGCCCCAGCATTTT
TRBJ2-2 TRBV11-2 TRBD2 few CASSRLAGTDTGELFF TGTGCCAGCAGCCGACTAGCGGGGACCGACACCGGGGAGCTGTTTTTT
TRBJ2-1 TRBV6-5 . few CASSYPMMSPSCAFF TGTGCCAGCAGTTACCCAATGATGTCGCCTTCGTGCGCGTTCTTC
TRBJ1-4 TRBV5-4 . many CASSLRNEKLFF TGTGCCAGCAGCTTGCGTAACGAAAAACTGTTTTTT
TRBJ1-2 TRBV30 TRBD1 . CAWSAQGAGTFGYTF TGTGCCTGGAGCGCACAGGGGGCAGGGACTTTTGGCTACACCTTC
TRBJ1-1 TRBV4-3 . few CASSPLTVGNTEAFF TGCGCCAGCAGCCCGTTGACAGTCGGGAACACTGAAGCTTTCTTT
TRBJ1-1 TRBV14 TRBD1 few CASSDYRGANTEAFF TGTGCCAGCAGCGACTACAGGGGCGCGAACACTGAAGCTTTCTTT
TRBJ2-3 TRBV7-9 . . CASSLTQLTQYF TGTGCCAGCAGCTTAACACAGCTTACGCAGTATTTT
TRBJ1-1 TRBV4-2 . . CASSQDAQGGWGTEAFF TGTGCCAGCAGCCAAGATGCGCAGGGAGGATGGGGCACTGAAGCTTTCTTT
TRBJ2-3 TRBV7-2 . few CASKEGGERTDTQYF TGTGCCAGCAAGGAGGGGGGGGAGCGCACAGATACGCAGTATTTT
TRBJ2-7 TRBV7-8 . few CASSPHPGGVSYEQYF TGTGCCAGCAGCCCCCACCCGGGCGGGGTATCCTACGAGCAGTACTTC
TRBJ2-1 TRBV12-3/TRBV12-4 . few CASSLGGYSEQFF TGTGCCAGCAGTTTAGGAGGGTACAGTGAGCAGTTCTTC
TRBJ1-5 TRBV5-5 . few CASSFVGGQPQHF TGTGCCAGCAGCTTCGTGGGGGGTCAGCCCCAGCATTTT
TRBJ2-7 TRBV6-1 . . CASSEQYF TGTGCCAGCAGCGAGCAGTACTTC
TRBJ1-3 TRBV3-1 . . CASSRQVSNTIYF TGTGCCAGCAGCCGACAGGTTTCAAACACCATATATTTT
TRBJ1-5 TRBV5-5 . few CASGRQGNQPQHF TGTGCCAGCGGGAGGCAGGGAAATCAGCCCCAGCATTTT
TRBJ2-7 TRBV29-1 TRBD1 . CSVEIGGPYEQYF TGCAGCGTTGAAATAGGGGGCCCCTACGAGCAGTACTTC
TRBJ2-3 TRBV4-3 TRBD2 few CASSQDLARVAGDTQYF TGCGCCAGCAGCCAAGATCTCGCCAGGGTAGCGGGAGATACGCAGTATTTT
TRBJ2-5 TRBV18 TRBD1 few CASSPLPGQGQKVGETQYF TGTGCCAGCTCGCCTCTCCCGGGACAGGGGCAGAAAGTAGGGGAGACCCAGTACTTC
TRBJ1-5 TRBV7-2 TRBD1 few CASSYPGTGVQPQHF TGTGCCAGCAGCTATCCCGGGACAGGGGTCCAGCCCCAGCATTTT
TRBJ2-2 TRBV20-1 TRBD1 . CSARDQGGSGELFF TGCAGTGCTAGAGATCAAGGGGGCTCCGGGGAGCTGTTTTTT
TRBJ1-2 TRBV5-1 TRBD1 . CASSLGQGLGYTF TGCGCCAGCAGCTTGGGACAGGGGCTTGGCTACACCTTC
TRBJ2-1 TRBV20-1 . . CSPGLAPRNEQFF TGCAGTCCGGGGCTAGCCCCGAGGAATGAGCAGTTCTTC
TRBJ2-3 TRBV5-1 . . CASSLAFSGYGDTQYF TGCGCCAGCAGCTTGGCCTTCTCGGGGTATGGAGATACGCAGTATTTT
TRBJ1-5 TRBV4-1 . . CASSQQGPPNQPQHF TGCGCCAGCAGCCAACAGGGTCCACCCAATCAGCCCCAGCATTTT
TRBJ2-1 TRBV10-2 . . CASSESGLGYNEQFF TGCGCCAGCAGTGAGTCTGGGCTCGGCTACAATGAGCAGTTCTTC
TRBJ2-1 TRBV18 TRBD2 many CASSPQAGDTSSYNEQFF TGTGCCAGCTCACCACAGGCGGGGGATACGAGCTCCTACAATGAGCAGTTCTTC
TRBJ2-7 TRBV7-8 . . CASIIGREQYF TGTGCCAGCATCATTGGGCGCGAGCAGTACTTC
TRBJ1-2 TRBV20-1 . . CSASERAARDLAGYTF TGCAGTGCTAGCGAAAGAGCCGCTCGGGATCTTGCTGGCTACACCTTC
TRBJ1-1 TRBV18 . few CASSPTTEAFF TGTGCCAGCTCACCTACCACTGAAGCTTTCTTT
TRBJ2-2 TRBV12-3/TRBV12-4 TRBD1 few CASSLIAGGAGSTGELFF TGTGCCAGCAGTTTGATCGCAGGGGGCGCGGGGAGCACCGGGGAGCTGTTTTTT
TRBJ2-2 TRBV6-1 TRBD1 . CATDRGGTGELFF TGTGCCACGGACAGGGGAGGTACCGGGGAGCTGTTTTTT
TRBJ1-5 TRBV20-1 . . CCARDRTVSSNQPQHF TGCTGTGCTAGAGATAGGACGGTTTCCAGCAATCAGCCCCAGCATTTT
TRBJ2-7 TRBV19 TRBD1 . CASSAGTGVYEQYF TGTGCCAGTAGTGCCGGGACAGGGGTCTACGAGCAGTACTTC
TRBJ2-5 TRBV6-5 . few CASGLRETQYF TGTGCCAGCGGCCTACGAGAGACCCAGTACTTC
TRBJ1-6 TRBV28 . few CASSPITGNYSPLHF TGTGCCAGCAGTCCTATCACAGGGAACTATTCACCCCTCCACTTT
TRBJ2-1 TRBV29-1 . few CSVESSYNEQFF TGCAGCGTTGAGAGCTCCTACAATGAGCAGTTCTTC
TRBJ2-1 TRBV12-3/TRBV12-4 TRBD2 few CASSPSGGLGEQFF TGTGCCAGCAGCCCTAGCGGGGGGCTGGGGGAGCAGTTCTTC
TRBJ1-1 TRBV4-2 . many CASSQESLYTEAFF TGTGCCAGCAGCCAGGAATCGCTCTACACTGAAGCTTTCTTT
TRBJ2-5 TRBV12-3/TRBV12-4 . . CASSLPAPETQYF TGTGCCAGCAGTTTACCGGCCCCAGAGACCCAGTACTTC
TRBJ1-1 TRBV6-5 . . CASSYRSGAAASEAFF TGTGCCAGCAGTTACCGGTCTGGCGCGGCAGCCTCAGAAGCTTTCTTT
TRBJ2-3 TRBV6-1 . . CASSAQGTSTDTQYF TGTGCCAGCAGCGCACAGGGGACTAGCACAGATACGCAGTATTTT
TRBJ1-5 TRBV7-6 . many CASSLGSGYSNQPQHF TGTGCCAGCAGCTTAGGGTCGGGTTATAGCAATCAGCCCCAGCATTTT
TRBJ2-5 TRBV21-1 . few CASCSGETSVETQYF TGTGCCAGCTGCTCAGGGGAGACCTCTGTGGAGACCCAGTACTTC
TRBJ2-1 TRBV5-1 TRBD2 many CASSSSGGVINEQFF TGCGCCAGCAGCTCTAGCGGGGGGGTTATTAATGAGCAGTTCTTC
TRBJ2-5 TRBV20-1 TRBD2 few CSASILAGAPRVETQYF TGCAGTGCTAGTATCCTAGCGGGGGCCCCCCGTGTGGAGACCCAGTACTTC
TRBJ2-7 TRBV4-1 . few CASSQGTTGSYEQYF TGCGCCAGCAGCCAAGGAACGACAGGATCCTACGAGCAGTACTTC
TRBJ1-2 TRBV4-1 . many CASSQVNPPQGHYGYTF TGCGCCAGCAGCCAAGTAAACCCGCCTCAGGGGCACTATGGCTACACCTTC
TRBJ2-6 TRBV20-1 . . CSSISGANVLTF TGCAGCTCCATCTCTGGGGCCAACGTCCTGACTTTC
TRBJ1-2 TRBV3-1 . few CASSLQQAANYGYTF TGTGCCAGCAGCCTACAACAGGCTGCTAACTATGGCTACACCTTC
TRBJ1-3 TRBV6-5 . few CASSYSTAATIYF TGTGCCAGCAGTTACAGTACAGCCGCCACCATATATTTT
TRBJ2-1 TRBV20-1 TRBD2 . CSANSGGALYEQFF TGCAGTGCTAACAGCGGGGGGGCATTATATGAGCAGTTCTTC